This T cell receptor beta chain was retrieved from a study of blood T cells in healthy people across ages. Turning to this clonotype: The antigen remains undetermined.

CDR3 size: 17 residues. The ends were cut back, 4 bases at V and 1 base at J, with 19 bases in the middle. Germline lookup yields CDR1 SGHAT and CDR2 FQNNGV. A J-beta primer mix and a sample-barcoded 5' primer were used in a second PCR of roughly 6 to 11 cycles. A template-switch adaptor containing 12 random nucleotides labeled each cDNA molecule. TCRdb reprocessed the 5' RACE reads with MiXCR, giving one entry per CDR3 protein. The sample gives more than 800,000 distinct CDR3 sequences, roughly 45% of which show up once; approximately 17% is in the top ten. Samples each yielded at least 5 micrograms of total RNA. General study points: Changes in expanded clonotypes were possibly confounded, as the CMV status of donors was unknown.

The sequenced sample was blood. This receptor was obtained from a woman aged 55-70 years in good health. The rearrangement uses TRBV11-2 and TRBJ2-5, with D perhaps TRBD2 (5 bases). CDR3 DNA: TGTGCCAGCAGCTCCGGGCGGCGAGGGTTGCTCCAAGAGACCCAGTACTTC. Translated: CASSSGRRGLLQETQYF.